The T cell receptor beta chain described here comes from a study of metastatic and nonmetastatic thyroid tumors. Study summary: Across peripheral blood and tumor or nodule tissue samples taken from malignant and benign thyroid patients, the repertoires were compared with one another.

Original handling: A classifier of distant metastasis in papillary thyroid cancer was built from CDR3 differences (across clinicopathological groups). TCRdb reanalyzed the PCR reads via MiXCR. These V and J calls rely on TCRdb rather than the paper's analysis. The data contain about 92,000 clones, around 14% of them singletons. Not a single patient had been given any form of treatment at any point before undergoing thyroid surgery. This clone was seen many times. V was cut by 1 base and J by 3 bases, with 13 bases left in between. This CDR3 is 15 amino acids long. V usage is TRBV12-3 or TRBV12-4 and J usage is TRBJ2-7, with D maybe TRBD2 (6 bases). The sequence derives from a female donor with papillary thyroid cancer or a benign thyroid nodule (not recorded which). Some clones in this sample may be carry-over from other donors' samples. What was sequenced was blood. The CDR3 protein is CASSLVGLSGYEQYF. As DNA, the CDR3 is TGTGCCAGCAGTTTAGTGGGACTTTCGGGCTACGAGCAGTACTTC.